What follows are 23 T cell receptor beta chains derived from one specimen sequenced in a study of shared clonotypes between healthy human individuals. This table comes from immunoSEQ multiplex PCR, and its TCRdb copy is limited to in-frame clones, with some not included. The sample has about 1.1 million clones, around three quarters seen once. Sequenced sample: memory CD4+ T cells from PBMCs. Noted subset: CD45RA-negative fraction. Receptors originate from a man younger than 35 in good health. Some clones in this sample may be carry-over from other donors' samples.

The chain links TRBV6-1 to TRBJ2-1; 12 nucleotides line up with TRBD2. Losses at the gene ends were 9 bases for V and 7 bases for J; bases not matched to a gene: 4. The CDR3 is made up of 13 amino acids. From germline, CDR1 is MNHNS and CDR2 SASEGT. CDR3 sequence reads: CASCLAGGNEQFF. The DNA for the CDR3 is TGTGCCAGTTGCCTAGCGGGAGGGAATGAGCAGTTCTTC.

The J gene is TRBJ2-2, the V gene TRBV2; 13 positions agree with TRBD2. J was trimmed by 5 bases and V by 6 bases; bases with no gene match: 3. Germline V gene sequence: CDR1 SNHLY, CDR2 FYNNEI. This CDR3 has 15 residues. CDR3 bases: TGTGCCAGCAGCCAACTAGCGGGAGGGACCGGGGAGCTGTTTTTT. This sequence encodes CASSQLAGGTGELFF.

This clone has just one count. This chain joins TRBV9 and TRBJ2-1; D gene ambiguous. This CDR3 contains 13 residues. Trimming took 5 bases from V and 4 from J, leaving 10 bases between them. Germline assignment: CDR1 SGDLS and CDR2 YYNGEE. Written as DNA, the CDR3 is TGTGCCAGCAGTCGGGCACCTTACAATGAGCAGTTCTTC. Translated, it gives CASSRAPYNEQFF.

A few counts support this clone. The V and J genes are TRBV7-8 and TRBJ1-5, with TRBD1 matching 8 bases. The CDR3 extends over 18 amino acids. The germline CDR1 and CDR2 sequences are SGHVS and FQNEAQ. The trim removed 6 bases at V and 2 bases at J, leaving 15 bases unmatched. The CDR3 sequence: CASRKAGQGALGNQPQHF. The CDR3 DNA follows: TGTGCCAGCAGAAAGGCGGGGCAGGGGGCTTTGGGCAATCAGCCCCAGCATTTT. Complete variable domain (other parts from reference TRBV7-8 and TRBJ1-5): GAGVSQSPRYKVAKRGQDVALRCDPISGHVSLFWYQQALGQGPEFLTYFQNEAQLDKSGLPSDRFFAERPEGSVSTLKIQRTQQEDSAVYLCASRKAGQGALGNQPQHFGDGTRLSIL.

This chain joins TRBV28 and TRBJ1-1; TRBD1 matches 11 bases. With V trimmed by 0 bases and J by 7 bases, 4 bases remained unmatched. CDR3 size: 15 residues. Per the germline V gene, CDR1 is MDHEN and CDR2 is SYDVKM. CDR3 region: CASSLWGQGVLEAFF. CDR3 sequence (DNA): TGTGCCAGCAGTTTATGGGGACAGGGGGTTCTTGAAGCTTTCTTT.

V and J are TRBV5-4 and TRBJ2-3; 11 bases are shared with TRBD2. The ends lost 0 bases at V and 2 bases at J; junction bases unmatched: 2. The length of the CDR3 is 16 residues. Per the germline V gene, CDR1 is SGHNT and CDR2 is YYREEE (reference sequence). CDR3 residues: CASSLGLAGITDTQYF. The CDR3 region has the DNA TGTGCCAGCAGCTTGGGACTAGCGGGAATCACAGATACGCAGTATTTT.

The chain recombines TRBV28 with TRBJ2-3, with 7 bases identical to TRBD1. This CDR3 is 18 amino acids long. Germline V lookup: CDR1 MDHEN, CDR2 SYDVKM. Trimming at V came to 6 bases and at J to 0 bases, leaving 15 bases not matched to a gene. CDR3 residues: CASSPQVIGGRSTDTQYF. The CDR3 bases are TGTGCCAGCAGCCCTCAGGTGATAGGGGGCCGTAGCACAGATACGCAGTATTTT.

This chain joins TRBV7-8 and TRBJ1-1; perhaps TRBD1 as D (5 bases). The CDR3 is 12 amino acids. From germline, CDR1 is SGHVS and CDR2 FQNEAQ. V was clipped by 1 base and J by 10 bases, with 10 bases between them. The CDR3 here is CASSLGGGGAFF. The CDR3 coding sequence is TGTGCCAGCAGCTTAGGGGGCGGGGGAGCTTTCTTT.

J is TRBJ1-2 and V is TRBV27; D gene unclear. Germline lookup yields CDR1 MNHEY and CDR2 SMNVEV (reference sequence). Trimming left V 2 bases short and J 0 bases short, with 19 bases between. CDR3 size: 18 residues. The CDR3 region is CASSLTDLTGLANYGYTF. As DNA, the CDR3 is TGTGCCAGCAGTTTAACAGATCTCACCGGGCTAGCTAACTATGGCTACACCTTC.

CDR3 DNA: TGTGCCAGTATCGCGGAGGCTCTCGGGGCCAACGTCCTGACTTTC. It codes for CASIAEALGANVLTF. The V call is TRBV19, the J call TRBJ2-6; TRBD2 might be the D (5 bases). The germline V and J ends were trimmed by 7 bases and 4 bases, with 14 bases remaining between them. The CDR3 length is 15 residues. From germline, CDR1 is LNHDA and CDR2 SQIVND (reference sequence). Using reference TRBV19 and TRBJ2-6 for the parts outside the CDR3, the full variable domain is DGGITQSPKYLFRKEGQNVTLSCEQNLNHDAMYWYRQDPGQGLRLIYYSQIVNDFQKGDIAEGYSVSREKKESFPLTVTSAQKNPTAFYLCASIAEALGANVLTFGAGSRLTVL.

This chain joins TRBV27 and TRBJ1-1, with D unresolved. V gave up 0 bases and J gave up 4 bases, with 6 bases separating them. Germline CDR1 MNHEY, CDR2 SMNVEV (reference sequence). The CDR3 contains 13 residues. CDR3 DNA: TGTGCCAGCAGTTTATCCCCGGGCACTGAAGCTTTCTTT. Translated: CASSLSPGTEAFF.

The chain recombines TRBV6-6 with TRBJ1-5; D is undetermined. V lost 4 bases and J lost 1, with 11 bases in between. This CDR3 is built from 15 residues. Germline V gene sequence: CDR1 MNHNY, CDR2 SVGAGI (reference sequence). CDR3 sequence (DNA): TGTGCCAGCAGTTGGCCAGAAAAGAGCAATCAGCCCCAGCATTTT. It codes for CASSWPEKSNQPQHF.

This clone has just a few counts. As DNA, the CDR3 is TGCGCCAGCAGCTTGGGGGGTCAGTTCAACACCGGGGAGCTGTTTTTT. This encodes CASSLGGQFNTGELFF. This chain connects TRBV5-1 to TRBJ2-2; no definite D call. With 0 bases removed from V and 2 bases from J, the gap between germline ends came to 11 bases. Germline CDR1 SGHRS, CDR2 YFSETQ. This CDR3 contains 16 residues.

This chain connects TRBV10-2 to TRBJ1-4; D uncertain. Germline CDR1 and CDR2: WSHSY and SAAADI. Trimming cost V 6 bases and J 8 bases, with 16 bases left between them. There are 14 residues in the CDR3. CDR3 DNA: TGCGCCAGCAGCAAAGACCCGACGTGGGAAAAACTGTTTTTT. Translating it yields CASSKDPTWEKLFF.

This sequence joins TRBV9 and TRBJ2-5; 9 bases match TRBD2. The germline gives CDR1 SGDLS, CDR2 YYNGEE. This CDR3 spans 16 amino acids. J was trimmed by 5 bases and V by 0 bases; bases with no gene match: 8. As DNA, the CDR3 is TGTGCCAGCAGCGTAGGTGCGGGAGGGGTCAGTGAGACCCAGTACTTC. This encodes CASSVGAGGVSETQYF.

This clone was seen only once. The chain employs TRBV6-6 and TRBJ2-7, with D maybe TRBD1 (6 bases). This CDR3 contains 16 residues. Germline V gene data show CDR1 as MNHNY and CDR2 as SVGAGI (reference sequence). V dropped 0 bases and J dropped 2 bases, with 14 bases sitting between them. CDR3 bases: TGTGCCAGCAGTTACTCAGGCCAGGGACAAACCTACGAGCAGTACTTC. Translation gives CASSYSGQGQTYEQYF.

V usage is TRBV6-5 and J usage is TRBJ1-2; TRBD1 aligns across 8 bases. This CDR3 region has 14 residues. The V gene's germline CDR1 is MNHEY and CDR2 SVGAGI. The junction had 9 bases not matched to a gene; V was cut back by 5 bases and J by 7 bases. This CDR3 reads CASSGEAGGGGYTF. CDR3 DNA: TGTGCCAGCAGTGGCGAGGCAGGGGGCGGTGGCTACACCTTC.

This chain links TRBV10-3 with TRBJ1-2; no clear D. This CDR3 is 13 amino acids long. V was trimmed by 0 bases and J by 5 bases, leaving 7 bases between them. Germline lookup yields CDR1 ENHRY and CDR2 SYGVKD. The DNA for the CDR3 is TGTGCCATCAGTGAGTCGTCGGGGTATGGCTACACCTTC. As protein: CAISESSGYGYTF.

The chain couples TRBV27 to TRBJ2-1, with 8 bases that match TRBD1. CDR1 MNHEY and CDR2 SMNVEV come from the germline V gene (reference sequence). Trimming removed 5 bases from V and 0 bases from J; junction bases left unmatched: 9. The CDR3 length is 17 residues. Here the CDR3 reads CASSTRRGQGSYNEQFF. DNA for the CDR3: TGTGCCAGCAGTACTCGCAGGGGGCAAGGCTCCTACAATGAGCAGTTCTTC.

The rearrangement joins TRBV9 to TRBJ2-5, with D uncertain. Per germline, CDR1 SGDLS and CDR2 YYNGEE. The CDR3 has 16 amino acids. The V and J ends lost 0 bases and 5 bases respectively, with 17 bases between them. DNA of the CDR3: TGTGCCAGCAGCGTAGGAGCTGCACCCGGAAGCGAGACCCAGTACTTC. The encoded protein is CASSVGAAPGSETQYF.

A single count supports this clone. V is TRBV7-9 and J is TRBJ1-1; D perhaps matches TRBD1 (5 bases). The CDR3 contains 16 residues. Germline V CDR1 and CDR2: SEHNR, FQNEAQ (reference sequence). V lost 5 bases and J lost 4, with 20 bases in between. The CDR3 here is CASSPNAQGYGTEAFF. The CDR3 nucleotides are TGTGCCAGCAGCCCTAATGCTCAGGGATATGGCACTGAAGCTTTCTTT.

This chain uses TRBV11-1 with TRBJ2-7, with TRBD1 identical over 7 bases. The CDR3 is 14 residues long. Trimming removed 4 bases from V and 7 bases from J; junction bases left unmatched: 10. The V gene's germline CDR1 is SGHAT and CDR2 FQDESV (reference sequence). CDR3 nucleotide sequence: TGTGCCAGCAGCTCCAGGGGGTTAAATGAGGAGCAGTACTTC. Encoded protein: CASSSRGLNEEQYF. Combining the CDR3 with reference TRBV11-1 and TRBJ2-7 gives the whole variable domain EAEVAQSPRYKITEKSQAVAFWCDPISGHATLYWYRQILGQGPELLVQFQDESVVDDSQLPKDRFSAERLKGVDSTLKIQPAELGDSAMYLCASSSRGLNEEQYFGPGTRLTVT.

This clone was seen only once. The chain joins TRBV11-2 to TRBJ1-4; D is unresolved. V shed 1 base and J shed 4 bases, with 10 bases lying between them. Germline V gene lookup returns CDR1 SGHAT and CDR2 FQNNGV. There are 15 residues in the CDR3. The CDR3 nucleotides read TGTGCCAGCAGCTTAGGGTTTGTCTATAATGAAAAACTGTTTTTT. This encodes CASSLGFVYNEKLFF. Full variable domain (outside the CDR3, taken from reference TRBV11-2 and TRBJ1-4): EAGVAQSPRYKIIEKRQSVAFWCNPISGHATLYWYQQILGQGPKLLIQFQNNGVVDDSQLPKDRFSAERLKGVDSTLKIQPAKLEDSAVYLCASSLGFVYNEKLFFGSGTQLSVL.